Sequencing of this T cell receptor beta chain was carried out in a study of post-analysis software for immune sequencing data. The CDR3 extends over 18 amino acids. CDR1 and CDR2 (germline): SGDLS, YYNGEE. This clonotype was counted a few times. Germline is not matched at one junction end, which may reflect a read error. The authors incorporated unique molecular identifiers into the TCR beta cDNA libraries. TCRdb recomputed calls from the PCR reads with MiXCR, one row per CDR3 protein. The table has around 160,000 distinct CDR3 sequences, around 36% seen once. The chain joins TRBV9 to TRBJ2-1, with TRBD2 identical over 7 bases. The clonotype originates from a girl aged 10-17 years with multiple sclerosis. The sample was blood, taken after autologous hematopoietic stem cell transplantation. The CDR3 spells CASSVGGGSLSSCNEQFF. In DNA form, the CDR3 reads TGTGCCAGCAGCGTAGGGGGGGGGAGCCTTAGCTCCTGCAATGAGCAGTTCTTC.